Listed here are 13 T cell receptor beta chains from one sample, sequenced in a study of graft-versus-host responses after intestinal transplantation. Libraries were prepared by immunoSEQ multiplex PCR; TCRdb keeps only in-frame clonotypes and omits some of them. Of some 87,000 clones listed, approximately 95% are singletons. These receptors have no identified antigens. Sequenced material: unstimulated CD8+ T cells sorted from spleen or lymph node cells, taken before transplant. The source of these receptors is a human donor who was the organ donor for an intestinal transplant.

The chain recombines TRBV19 with TRBJ2-1; D unclear. Germline CDR1 and CDR2: LNHDA and SQIVND (reference sequence). Trimming left V 3 bases short and J 2 bases short, with 11 bases between. The CDR3 is 15 amino acids. The CDR3 sequence is CASSMGGTAYNEQFF. CDR3 DNA sequence: TGTGCCAGTAGTATGGGTGGAACAGCCTACAATGAGCAGTTCTTC.

The chain recombines TRBV6-1 with TRBJ2-5; 9 nucleotides agree with TRBD2. This CDR3 region has 15 residues. V shed 1 base and J 4 bases; nucleotides not matched to a gene: 4. The germline V gene has CDR1 MNHNS and CDR2 SASEGT. The CDR3 sequence: CASSEEIAGAETQYF. The CDR3, as DNA: TGTGCCAGCAGTGAAGAGATAGCGGGAGCAGAGACCCAGTACTTC.

V usage is TRBV19 and J usage is TRBJ2-5; 9 nucleotides match TRBD2. The CDR3 runs 15 residues. Germline lookup yields CDR1 LNHDA and CDR2 SQIVND (reference sequence). V gave up 7 bases and J gave up 5 bases; unmatched junction bases: 11. The CDR3 DNA follows: TGTGCCAGTAATCCTAGCGGGACTCCCGGGGAGACCCAGTACTTC. It specifies CASNPSGTPGETQYF.

The genes are TRBV13 and TRBJ2-7; TRBD1 might be the D (6 bases). This CDR3 has 13 amino acids. V lost 8 bases and J 2 bases, leaving 13 bases between the germline ends. The germline V gene encodes CDR1 PRHDT and CDR2 FYEKMQ (reference sequence). The CDR3 spells CASSSRGTYEQYF. The CDR3 coding sequence is TGTGCCAGCTCCTCAAGGGGGACCTACGAGCAGTACTTC.

J is TRBJ1-2 and V is TRBV29-1, with D perhaps TRBD1 (6 bases). Between the trimmed V and J ends, which lost 6 bases and 6 bases, there was a span of 26 bases. There are 16 residues in the CDR3. CDR1 and CDR2 (germline): SQVTM, ANQGSEA. The chain's CDR3 is CSVPNPLGQLGDGYTF. In DNA form, the CDR3 reads TGCAGCGTCCCGAACCCGCTCGGACAGTTGGGCGATGGCTACACCTTC.

The CDR3 loop reads CAWSAGQTLSNQPQHF. The CDR3 nucleotides are TGTGCCTGGAGCGCCGGACAGACTCTTAGCAATCAGCCCCAGCATTTT. The chain couples TRBV30 to TRBJ1-5, with TRBD1 as a possible D gene (6 bases). Germline lookup yields CDR1 GTSNPN and CDR2 SVGIG (reference sequence). CDR3 length equals 16 residues. V was cut by 3 bases and J by 0 bases, with 15 bases left in between.

The V and J genes are TRBV23-1 and TRBJ2-1; no clear D gene. TRBV23-1 is flagged as an ORF with uncertain function. The V end was cut by 0 bases, the J end by 9 bases, with 18 bases between. The length of the CDR3 is 16 residues. The DNA for the CDR3 is TGCGCCAGCAGTCAATCGAAGAGGCTTGCAATTTGTGAGCAGTTCTTC. Translating gives CASSQSKRLAICEQFF.

This rearrangement joins TRBV13 to TRBJ1-1, with D possibly matching TRBD1 (5 bases). The germline CDR1 and CDR2 sequences are PRHDT and FYEKMQ (reference sequence). Between the trimmed V and J ends, which lost 2 bases and 8 bases, there was a span of 12 bases. The CDR3 consists of 13 residues. The CDR3 bases are TGTGCCAGCAGCTTACTACCGCCAGGGGAAGCTTTCTTT. Translated, it gives CASSLLPPGEAFF.

The chain carries TRBV30 and TRBJ2-5, with unresolved D. The CDR3 consists of 11 residues. The V gene lost 0 bases and the J gene lost 7 bases, with 6 bases spanning the gap. Germline lookup yields CDR1 GTSNPN and CDR2 SVGIG (reference sequence). In DNA form, the CDR3 reads TGTGCCTGGAGTGTACCCGGGACCCAGTACTTC. It specifies CAWSVPGTQYF. Full variable domain (missing parts from reference TRBV30 and TRBJ2-5): SQTIHQWPATLVQPVGSPLSLECTVEGTSNPNLYWYRQAAGRGLQLLFYSVGIGQISSEVPQNLSASRPQDRQFILSSKKLLLSDSGFYLCAWSVPGTQYFGPGTRLLVL.

CDR3 in amino acids: CASSPREGTDTQYF. As DNA, the CDR3 is TGTGCTAGTAGCCCGAGGGAGGGAACAGATACGCAGTATTTT. J is TRBJ2-3 and V is TRBV12-5; 7 bases fit TRBD2. CDR1 LGHNT and CDR2 FRNRAP come from the germline V gene. Trimming at V came to 8 bases and at J to 3 bases, leaving 8 bases not matched to a gene. The CDR3 totals 14 residues.

The chain uses TRBV27 and TRBJ2-1; D ambiguous. V gave up 1 base and J gave up 1 base, with 8 bases separating them. From germline, CDR1 is MNHEY and CDR2 SMNVEV (reference sequence). The CDR3 spans 15 residues. CDR3 sequence: CASSLFGASYNEQFF. The CDR3 nucleotides are TGTGCCAGCAGTTTATTCGGTGCGTCCTACAATGAGCAGTTCTTC.

The chain is built from TRBV5-6 and TRBJ2-1; D is ambiguous. CDR1 and CDR2 (germline): SGHDT, YYEEEE. The CDR3 length is 11 residues. Trimming pared 1 base from V and 8 bases from J, leaving 4 bases between. This chain's CDR3 is CASSLWHEQFF. CDR3 in DNA: TGTGCCAGCAGCTTGTGGCATGAGCAGTTCTTC.

This chain links TRBV7-9 with TRBJ2-6; D is unclear. The CDR3 consists of 15 residues. Trimming removed 5 bases at V and 4 bases at J, with 12 bases between. Germline assignment: CDR1 SEHNR and CDR2 FQNEAQ (reference sequence). The CDR3 is CASSPDFGGANVLTF. Written as DNA, the CDR3 is TGTGCCAGCAGCCCCGACTTTGGAGGGGCCAACGTCCTGACTTTC.